This TCR beta chain was documented in a study of glioma-infiltrating T cells after dendritic cell vaccination. Findings of the study overall: Estimated pretreatment TIL content predicted outcome after dendritic cell vaccination.

V shed 6 bases and J shed 2 bases, with 16 bases lying between them. CDR1 is MNHEY and CDR2 is SMNVEV in the germline V gene (reference sequence). The CDR3 runs 15 residues. Time point given: after dendritic cell vaccination, including at tumor progression/relapse. None of the glioblastoma patients had an isocitrate dehydrogenase mutation. On this clone: The antigen is unknown.

The immunoSEQ assay amplified TCRB CDR3 from up to 2 ug DNA. Generated by immunoSEQ multiplex PCR, the TCRdb table keeps only in-frame clones and is missing some. The sample holds around 90,000 clones, over 75% seen once. Specimen: blood, collected after dendritic cell vaccination. This TCR came from a human donor with glioblastoma. This rearrangement joins TRBV27 to TRBJ1-2; possible D gene TRBD1, 6 bases. CDR3 sequence: CASRTTGRGNYGYTF. CDR3 in DNA: TGTGCCAGCAGAACAACAGGGAGGGGGAACTATGGCTACACCTTC.